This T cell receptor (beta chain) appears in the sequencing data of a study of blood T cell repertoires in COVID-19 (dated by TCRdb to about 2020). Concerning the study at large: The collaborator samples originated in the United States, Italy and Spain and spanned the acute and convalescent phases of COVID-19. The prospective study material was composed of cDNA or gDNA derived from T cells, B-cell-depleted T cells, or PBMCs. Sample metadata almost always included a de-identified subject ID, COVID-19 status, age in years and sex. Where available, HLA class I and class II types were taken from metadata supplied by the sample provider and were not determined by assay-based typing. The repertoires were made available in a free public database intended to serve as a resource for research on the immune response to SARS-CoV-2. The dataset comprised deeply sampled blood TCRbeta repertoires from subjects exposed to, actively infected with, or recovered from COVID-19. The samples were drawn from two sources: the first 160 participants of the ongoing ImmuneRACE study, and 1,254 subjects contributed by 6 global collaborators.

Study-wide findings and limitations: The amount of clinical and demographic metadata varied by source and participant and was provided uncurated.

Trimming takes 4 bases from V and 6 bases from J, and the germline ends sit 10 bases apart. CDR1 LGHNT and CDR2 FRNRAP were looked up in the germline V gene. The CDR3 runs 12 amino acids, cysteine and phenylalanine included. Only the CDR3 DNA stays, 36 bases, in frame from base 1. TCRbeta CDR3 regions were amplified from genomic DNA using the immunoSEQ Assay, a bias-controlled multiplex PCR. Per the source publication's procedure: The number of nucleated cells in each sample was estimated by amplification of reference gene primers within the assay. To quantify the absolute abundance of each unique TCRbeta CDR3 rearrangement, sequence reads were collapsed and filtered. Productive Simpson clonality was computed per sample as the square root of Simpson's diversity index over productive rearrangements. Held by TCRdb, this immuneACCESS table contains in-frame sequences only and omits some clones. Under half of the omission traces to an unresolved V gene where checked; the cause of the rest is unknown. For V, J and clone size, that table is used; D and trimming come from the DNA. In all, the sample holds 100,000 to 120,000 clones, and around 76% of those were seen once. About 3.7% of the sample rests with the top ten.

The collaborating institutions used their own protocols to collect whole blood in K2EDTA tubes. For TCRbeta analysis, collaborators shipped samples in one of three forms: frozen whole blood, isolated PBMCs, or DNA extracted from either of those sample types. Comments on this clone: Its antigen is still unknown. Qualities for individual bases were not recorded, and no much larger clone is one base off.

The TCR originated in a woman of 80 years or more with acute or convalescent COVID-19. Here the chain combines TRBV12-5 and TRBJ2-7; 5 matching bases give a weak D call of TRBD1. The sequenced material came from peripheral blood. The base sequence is TGTGCTAGTGGTTCCACAGGTCCCGAGCAGTACTTC. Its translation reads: CASGSTGPEQYF.